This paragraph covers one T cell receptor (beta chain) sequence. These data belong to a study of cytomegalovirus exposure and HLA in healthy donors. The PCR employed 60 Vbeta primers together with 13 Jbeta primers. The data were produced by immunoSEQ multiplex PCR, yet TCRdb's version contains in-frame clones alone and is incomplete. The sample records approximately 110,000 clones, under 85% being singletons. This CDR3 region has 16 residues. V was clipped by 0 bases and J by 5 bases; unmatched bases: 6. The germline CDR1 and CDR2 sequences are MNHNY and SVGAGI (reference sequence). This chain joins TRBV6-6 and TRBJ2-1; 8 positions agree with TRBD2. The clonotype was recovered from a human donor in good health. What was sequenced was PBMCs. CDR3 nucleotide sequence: TGTGCCAGCAGTTACTCGAGGGGGACTAGGGACAATGAGCAGTTCTTC. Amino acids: CASSYSRGTRDNEQFF.